Below, 29 T cell receptor beta chains from the same sample are listed, as sequenced in a study of blood T cell repertoires in COVID-19. Here immunoSEQ multiplex PCR was the method, and the copy in TCRdb shows in-frame clones only, minus some. The table lists under 300,000 clones, 87% of them singletons. The sample was PBMCs or T cells enriched from blood (not recorded which). Source of these receptors: a woman under 40 with acute COVID-19.

The J gene is TRBJ2-7, the V gene TRBV2; possible D gene TRBD2, 5 bases. Trimming removed 1 base at V and 7 bases at J, with 14 bases between. Per germline, CDR1 SNHLY and CDR2 FYNNEI. This CDR3 is built from 14 residues. DNA of the CDR3: TGTGCCAGCAGTGAAGAAGAGGGTACGGGGGAGCAGTACTTC. Translated: CASSEEEGTGEQYF.

The V gene is TRBV15, the J gene TRBJ2-3; TRBD2 aligns across 10 bases. This CDR3 comprises 16 residues. The junction had 3 bases not matched to a gene; V was cut back by 0 bases and J by 3 bases. Germline assignment: CDR1 LNHNV and CDR2 YYDKDF (reference sequence). The CDR3 is CATSRERTSGTDTQYF. The CDR3 DNA reads TGTGCCACCAGCAGAGAGAGGACTAGCGGAACAGATACGCAGTATTTT.

The chain links TRBV7-6 to TRBJ2-2; 11 nucleotides agree with TRBD1. CDR1 is SGHVS, CDR2 FNYEAQ, per germline. The V gene end was trimmed by 5 bases and the J gene end by 6 bases; junction bases not matched to a gene: 5. The CDR3 length is 15 residues. For the CDR3, the DNA is TGTGCCAGCAGCCCAGGACAGGGGGCCGCCGGGGAGCTGTTTTTT. Translation: CASSPGQGAAGELFF.

The V gene is TRBV7-8, the J gene TRBJ1-1; 7 nucleotides match TRBD1. The V segment lost 7 bases and the J segment 1 base; nucleotides outside the gene matches: 6. The CDR3 covers 14 residues. Germline loops: CDR1 SGHVS, CDR2 FQNEAQ. Written as DNA, the CDR3 is TGTGCCAGCATCCTAGACAGGGCGAACACTGAAGCTTTCTTT. It specifies CASILDRANTEAFF.

The V and J genes are TRBV7-2 and TRBJ2-7, with a weak D call TRBD1 (5 bases). Per germline, CDR1 SGHTA and CDR2 FQGNSA. Trimming removed 3 bases from V and 2 bases from J, with 11 bases in between. CDR3 length: 14 residues. CDR3 amino acids: CASSLGDRTYEQYF. DNA of the CDR3: TGTGCCAGCAGCTTGGGTGACAGAACCTACGAGCAGTACTTC.

This rearrangement joins TRBV6-5 to TRBJ2-3; 8 bases align to TRBD2. The CDR3 has 14 amino acids. The germline V gene encodes CDR1 MNHEY and CDR2 SVGAGI. Trimming at V came to 6 bases and at J to 4 bases, leaving 6 bases not matched to a gene. The CDR3 region is CASSSGTRPDTQYF. The CDR3 coding sequence is TGTGCCAGCAGCTCCGGGACTAGGCCAGATACGCAGTATTTT.

The chain combines TRBV7-9 with TRBJ1-1; D call uncertain. The CDR3 has 16 amino acids. V lost 1 base, J lost 0 bases, and 12 bases lay in between. Germline CDR1 and CDR2: SEHNR and FQNEAQ (reference sequence). The CDR3 reads CASSLGTTVVNTEAFF. CDR3 sequence (DNA): TGTGCCAGCAGCTTAGGTACCACAGTGGTGAACACTGAAGCTTTCTTT.

The chain carries TRBV4-1 and TRBJ2-3; D not resolved. Looked up from germline, CDR1 is MGHRA and CDR2 is YSYEKL. CDR3 length: 16 amino acids. V lost 3 bases to trimming and J lost 2 bases, with 15 bases between them. The chain's CDR3 is CASSHGVLPITDTQYF. The CDR3 DNA follows: TGCGCCAGCAGCCACGGTGTGCTGCCGATCACAGATACGCAGTATTTT.

The chain employs TRBV28 and TRBJ2-3, with a possible D match to TRBD2 (6 bases). The V gene's germline CDR1 is MDHEN and CDR2 SYDVKM. V gave up 7 bases and J gave up 1 base, with 6 bases separating them. CDR3 length: 12 residues. The CDR3 DNA reads TGTGCCAGCACTAGCGGCACAGATACGCAGTATTTT. Translating it yields CASTSGTDTQYF.

V and J are TRBV9 and TRBJ2-7; D is unresolved. The CDR3 runs 14 residues. Trimming left V 4 bases short and J 4 bases short, with 15 bases between. CDR1 and CDR2 from the germline V gene are SGDLS and YYNGEE. CDR3 nucleotides: TGTGCCAGCAGCCCCAGACCAAACGGGTACGAGCAGTACTTC. Protein product: CASSPRPNGYEQYF.

The chain joins TRBV29-1 to TRBJ2-7, with 9 bases aligning to TRBD1. CDR3 length equals 14 residues. In germline, CDR1 is SQVTM, CDR2 ANQGSEA. V was pared by 1 base and J by 4 bases, with 5 bases of the junction left unmatched. The CDR3 bases are TGCAGCGTTGAAGGAGGACAGGGGCTTTACGAGCAGTACTTC. Its translation: CSVEGGQGLYEQYF.

This chain connects TRBV19 to TRBJ1-5; the match to TRBD1 covers 7 bases. Germline CDR1 reads LNHDA; CDR2 reads SQIVND (reference sequence). After removal of 1 base from V and 3 bases from J, the junction contained 6 bases not matched to a gene. The CDR3 consists of 16 residues. In DNA, the CDR3 is TGTGCCAGTAGTATAGGGCCGGGACAGATCAATCAGCCCCAGCATTTT. As protein: CASSIGPGQINQPQHF.

The genes are TRBV20-1 and TRBJ2-5; 7 positions match TRBD2. Germline V gives CDR1 DFQATT, CDR2 SNEGSKA (reference sequence). Trimming cost V 3 bases and J 11 bases; bases outside gene matches: 6. The CDR3 is 11 residues long. CDR3 loop: CSASGSGAQYF. Here the CDR3 DNA reads TGCAGTGCTAGTGGGAGCGGGGCTCAGTACTTC.

The chain joins TRBV28 to TRBJ1-2; 10 nucleotides agree with TRBD1. Germline CDR1 reads MDHEN; CDR2 reads SYDVKM. The CDR3 has 17 residues. Trimming cost V 6 bases and J 4 bases; bases outside gene matches: 14. CDR3 bases: TGTGCCAGCAGCGAAGGGGGACAGGGGAAGCGGGGCTATGGCTACACCTTC. It codes for CASSEGGQGKRGYGYTF.

This chain uses TRBV7-2 with TRBJ1-1, with D uncertain. Germline loops: CDR1 SGHTA, CDR2 FQGNSA. This CDR3 is 15 amino acids long. V gave up 1 base and J gave up 4 bases, with 13 bases separating them. CDR3 in DNA: TGTGCCAGCAGCTTAGTGCCCGGGAGCACCACTGAAGCTTTCTTT. Translated: CASSLVPGSTTEAFF.

This clone was found once. The chain recombines TRBV7-6 with TRBJ2-7, with 7 bases lining up with TRBD1. The germline V gene encodes CDR1 SGHVS and CDR2 FNYEAQ. The trim removed 5 bases at V and 4 bases at J, leaving 8 bases unmatched. This CDR3 spans 14 amino acids. CDR3 nucleotide sequence: TGTGCCAGCAGCCCGGACCGGGACAGATACGAGCAGTACTTC. It encodes CASSPDRDRYEQYF.

The chain combines TRBV10-2 with TRBJ1-5; D uncertain. The germline gives CDR1 WSHSY, CDR2 SAAADI. The germline V and J ends were trimmed by 0 bases and 4 bases, with 10 bases remaining between them. The CDR3 runs to 15 residues. CDR3 protein: CASSESDGKNQPQHF. For the CDR3, the DNA is TGCGCCAGCAGTGAGTCGGACGGGAAAAATCAGCCCCAGCATTTT.

This chain connects TRBV12-5 to TRBJ2-5; 8 nucleotides line up with TRBD2. Germline trimming cut 5 bases from V and 3 bases from J; bases unmatched to any gene: 2. Germline CDR1 is LGHNT and CDR2 is FRNRAP. There are 13 residues in the CDR3. This CDR3 is CASGPGGEETQYF. The CDR3 DNA reads as TGTGCTAGTGGTCCGGGAGGGGAAGAGACCCAGTACTTC.

DNA of the CDR3: TGCGCCAGCAGCCAAGATAGCCTCTCTGGAAACACCATATATTTT. Residues: CASSQDSLSGNTIYF. The genes are TRBV4-3 and TRBJ1-3, with D unclear. V was shortened by 0 bases and J by 0 bases, with 6 bases between the two germline ends. This CDR3 region has 15 residues. Germline V gives CDR1 LGHNA, CDR2 YSLEER.

The rearrangement uses TRBV19 and TRBJ1-2, with D perhaps TRBD1 (6 bases). The CDR3 extends over 14 amino acids. Between the trimmed V and J ends, which lost 1 base and 6 bases, there was a span of 12 bases. Germline values: CDR1 LNHDA, CDR2 SQIVND (reference sequence). CDR3 loop: CASSIGSRGNGYTF. The CDR3 bases are TGTGCCAGTAGTATAGGAAGCAGGGGAAATGGCTACACCTTC.

V is TRBV19 and J is TRBJ2-3; TRBD2 is a possible D gene (6 bases). This CDR3 is built from 14 residues. V was clipped by 5 bases and J by 4 bases, with 13 bases between them. Germline-derived CDR1 and CDR2 are LNHDA and SQIVND (reference sequence). The CDR3 loop reads CASSVGLRADTQYF. The CDR3 nucleotides are TGTGCCAGTAGTGTTGGACTAAGAGCAGATACGCAGTATTTT.

V usage is TRBV27 and J usage is TRBJ1-4; D possibly corresponds to TRBD1 (5 bases). There are 14 residues in the CDR3. V was trimmed by 5 bases and J by 11 bases, leaving 18 bases between them. CDR1 and CDR2 (germline): MNHEY, SMNVEV (reference sequence). CDR3 DNA sequence: TGTGCCAGCAGTACCAGTATAGGGGTGGGGAAACTGTTTTTT. Translating gives CASSTSIGVGKLFF.

The V gene is TRBV3-1 (or the pseudogene TRBV3-2), the J gene TRBJ2-1; 15 bases line up with TRBD2. CDR3 length: 17 amino acids. The V gene end was trimmed by 4 bases and the J gene end by 3 bases; junction bases not matched to a gene: 4. Germline loops: CDR1 LGHDT, CDR2 YNNKEL (reference sequence). The CDR3 loop is CASSLGTSGGHYNEQFF. In nucleotides, the CDR3 is TGTGCCAGCAGCCTCGGGACTAGCGGGGGGCACTACAATGAGCAGTTCTTC.

In nucleotides, the CDR3 is TGTGCCAGCAGCGTCACAGGGGATGGCTACACCTTC. Its translation is CASSVTGDGYTF. The rearrangement uses TRBV3-1 (or the pseudogene TRBV3-2) and TRBJ1-2; TRBD1 agrees at 7 bases. The CDR3 runs to 12 residues. The V and J ends lost 5 bases and 6 bases, in that order; junction bases with no gene match: 3. Per germline, CDR1 LGHDT and CDR2 YNNKEL (reference sequence).

This chain connects TRBV2 to TRBJ2-3; 9 nucleotides align to TRBD1. Germline CDR1 is SNHLY and CDR2 is FYNNEI. The CDR3 is 17 residues long. V shed 6 bases, J shed 2 bases, and the junction held 12 bases outside the gene matches. CDR3 in DNA: TGTGCCAGCAGGCACAGACCGGGACAGGGCTTCACAGATACGCAGTATTTT. Protein sequence: CASRHRPGQGFTDTQYF.

This clone was counted a single time. The chain is built from TRBV29-1 and TRBJ2-2; TRBD1 matches at 7 bases. The CDR3 has 13 residues. Trimming cost V 7 bases and J 1 base; bases outside gene matches: 3. From germline, CDR1 is SQVTM and CDR2 ANQGSEA. CDR3 nucleotide sequence: TGCAGCGCGGGACAGATGAACACCGGGGAGCTGTTTTTT. It is translated as CSAGQMNTGELFF.

The rearrangement uses TRBV6-6 and TRBJ1-1; 7 nucleotides align to TRBD1. Germline assignment: CDR1 MNHNY and CDR2 SVGAGI (reference sequence). V was clipped by 7 bases and J by 2 bases; unmatched bases: 7. The CDR3 spans 14 residues. CDR3 protein: CASISGTANTEAFF. The CDR3 DNA is TGTGCCAGCATTTCCGGGACAGCAAACACTGAAGCTTTCTTT.

V and J are TRBV7-6 and TRBJ2-1; 7 bases line up with TRBD2. J was trimmed by 0 bases and V by 3 bases; bases with no gene match: 8. From germline, CDR1 is SGHVS and CDR2 FNYEAQ. CDR3 length: 17 residues. In DNA, the CDR3 is TGTGCCAGCAGCTTCGAGGGCAGGGAGGGCTCCTACAATGAGCAGTTCTTC. This encodes CASSFEGREGSYNEQFF.

The rearrangement joins TRBV9 to TRBJ2-1, with 11 bases matching TRBD2. Germline V gene data show CDR1 as SGDLS and CDR2 as YYNGEE. After removal of 4 bases from V and 4 bases from J, the junction contained 4 bases not matched to a gene. The CDR3 is made up of 15 amino acids. This chain's CDR3 is CASSSRLAGYNEQFF. The CDR3 coding sequence is TGTGCCAGCAGCTCCAGACTAGCGGGGTACAATGAGCAGTTCTTC.